Described below is a single T cell receptor (beta chain) sequence and its context. This entry is derived from a study of cytotoxic CD8 clonotypes in ibrutinib-treated CLL. The method was immunoSEQ multiplex PCR; TCRdb's version includes in-frame clones alone and lacks a portion of them. The table records approximately 140,000 clones, approximately 90% of them present only once. Germline CDR1 SGDLS, CDR2 YYNGEE. Trimming removed 3 bases from V and 3 bases from J; junction bases left unmatched: 13. The CDR3 runs 18 residues. The chain uses TRBV9 and TRBJ2-1; TRBD2 matches at 9 bases. This specimen consisted of PBMCs, obtained after 12 months of ibrutinib treatment. The sequence was obtained from a human donor with chronic lymphocytic leukemia. CDR3 in amino acids: CASSGEVSGRSGYNEQFF. CDR3 in DNA: TGTGCCAGCAGCGGGGAGGTTAGCGGGAGATCAGGCTACAATGAGCAGTTCTTC.